These 11 T cell receptor beta chains were sequenced from one sample in a study of Ad26.COV2.S vaccination and SARS-CoV-2 variants. Some clones are missing from TCRdb's copy, which holds only in-frame ones; the method was immunoSEQ multiplex PCR. The table records about 280,000 clones, 70% to 90% of them present only once. Treatment: roughly 19 received Ad26.COV2.S at low or high dose, single or two shots; five or six received placebo; per-sample allocation not given. Sampling was performed 63 days after the first vaccine or placebo injection. Specimen: peripheral blood, collected in a trial of Ad26.COV2.S vaccine versus placebo. Source of these receptors: a person aged 18 to 59 who received the Ad26.COV2.S COVID-19 vaccine or a placebo.

This chain joins TRBV19 and TRBJ2-1, with TRBD1 matching over 7 bases. J was trimmed by 5 bases and V by 7 bases; bases with no gene match: 11. Looked up from germline, CDR1 is LNHDA and CDR2 is SQIVND (reference sequence). The CDR3 length is 15 residues. This chain's CDR3 is CASTPPGTEDNEQFF. The CDR3 coding sequence is TGTGCCAGTACTCCCCCCGGGACAGAAGACAATGAGCAGTTCTTC.

The V call is TRBV2, the J call TRBJ2-2, with a possible D match to TRBD2 (5 bases). This CDR3 is built from 15 residues. Germline V CDR1 and CDR2: SNHLY, FYNNEI. Trimming removed 5 bases at V and 4 bases at J, with 14 bases between. The CDR3 nucleotides are TGTGCCAGCAGTTTTAGCGACCCAAGCACCGGGGAGCTGTTTTTT. Protein: CASSFSDPSTGELFF.

The count of this clone is one. The rearrangement links TRBV30 to TRBJ2-1, with D possibly TRBD2 on 6 matching bases. Trimming shortened V by 3 bases and J by 12 bases, and 15 bases separated the two germline ends. Germline V gene sequence: CDR1 GTSNPN, CDR2 SVGIG (reference sequence). The CDR3 contains 12 residues. The CDR3 DNA sequence: TGTGCCTGGAGATCAGGCGGGGCAGGGCAGTTCTTC. Translation gives CAWRSGGAGQFF.

The V gene is TRBV5-5, the J gene TRBJ2-2, with TRBD1 identical over 8 bases. Germline V gives CDR1 SGHKS, CDR2 YYEKEE (reference sequence). This CDR3 has 15 amino acids. Losses at the gene ends were 4 bases for V and 2 bases for J; bases not matched to a gene: 4. The CDR3 here is CASSRQGANTGELFF. Here the CDR3 DNA reads TGTGCCAGCAGCCGTCAGGGGGCTAACACCGGGGAGCTGTTTTTT.

The rearrangement joins TRBV5-4 to TRBJ2-7; 9 nucleotides line up with TRBD1. The CDR3 consists of 12 residues. The J segment lost 6 bases and the V segment lost 3 bases, leaving 1 base of the junction unmatched. The germline V gene encodes CDR1 SGHNT and CDR2 YYREEE (reference sequence). This chain's CDR3 is CASSSTGGEQYF. CDR3 in DNA: TGTGCCAGCAGCTCGACAGGGGGCGAGCAGTACTTC. The full variable domain, with the rest looked up from reference TRBV5-4 and TRBJ2-7, is ETGVTQSPTHLIKTRGQQVTLRCSSQSGHNTVSWYQQALGQGPQFIFQYYREEENGRGNFPPRFSGLQFPNYSSELNVNALELDDSALYLCASSSTGGEQYFGPGTRLTVT.

In DNA form, the CDR3 reads TGTGCCAGTAGTAGAGACAGGGGGCAGGGTCAGCCCCAGCATTTT. It specifies CASSRDRGQGQPQHF. The chain is built from TRBV19 and TRBJ1-5; 10 bases match TRBD1. This CDR3 is built from 15 residues. Germline V gives CDR1 LNHDA, CDR2 SQIVND (reference sequence). After removal of 4 bases from V and 6 bases from J, the junction contained 6 bases not matched to a gene.

This chain joins TRBV5-5 and TRBJ1-1; D is ambiguous. Germline loops: CDR1 SGHKS, CDR2 YYEKEE (reference sequence). CDR3 length: 13 residues. Deletions cut 6 bases from V and 3 bases from J, with 12 bases between. The CDR3 sequence is CASTSVEDTEAFF. In DNA form, the CDR3 reads TGTGCCAGCACCTCGGTGGAGGACACTGAAGCTTTCTTT.

V usage is TRBV5-4 and J usage is TRBJ2-5; 10 bases are shared with TRBD1. Unmatched junction bases numbered 10, after V lost 4 bases and J lost 4 bases. The germline gives CDR1 SGHNT, CDR2 YYREEE (reference sequence). The length of the CDR3 is 16 residues. The DNA for the CDR3 is TGTGCCAGCAGCCCCAGGACAGGGGGTATCGGAGAGACCCAGTACTTC. Its protein is CASSPRTGGIGETQYF.

This chain connects TRBV5-1 to TRBJ2-2, with D perhaps matching TRBD2 (6 bases). Germline CDR1 is SGHRS and CDR2 is YFSETQ. The CDR3 covers 15 residues. The V and J ends lost 5 bases and 7 bases respectively, with 18 bases between them. The CDR3 region has the DNA TGCGCCAGCAGGGCGGGATCGGCCTTTGGCGGGGAGCTGTTTTTT. This gives the protein CASRAGSAFGGELFF. Complete variable domain (other parts from reference TRBV5-1 and TRBJ2-2): KAGVTQTPRYLIKTRGQQVTLSCSPISGHRSVSWYQQTPGQGLQFLFEYFSETQRNKGNFPGRFSGRQFSNSRSEMNVSTLELGDSALYLCASRAGSAFGGELFFGEGSRLTVL.

The J gene is TRBJ1-3, the V gene TRBV19; D is unclear. Germline assignment: CDR1 LNHDA and CDR2 SQIVND (reference sequence). V was shortened by 4 bases and J by 0 bases, with 10 bases between the two germline ends. CDR3 size: 15 residues. The CDR3 spells CASSRTAGSGNTIYF. DNA of the CDR3: TGTGCCAGTAGTAGGACGGCTGGCTCTGGAAACACCATATATTTT. Variable domain in full (rest from reference TRBV19 and TRBJ1-3): DGGITQSPKYLFRKEGQNVTLSCEQNLNHDAMYWYRQDPGQGLRLIYYSQIVNDFQKGDIAEGYSVSREKKESFPLTVTSAQKNPTAFYLCASSRTAGSGNTIYFGEGSWLTVV.

Only a few counts were recorded for this clone. This chain links TRBV18 with TRBJ1-2, with TRBD1 matching over 8 bases. The V segment lost 2 bases and the J segment 4 bases; nucleotides outside the gene matches: 3. Germline-derived CDR1 and CDR2 are KGHSH and LQKENI. The CDR3 contains 14 residues. CDR3 residues: CASSPEQGAYGYTF. The CDR3 bases are TGTGCCAGCTCACCAGAGCAGGGGGCCTATGGCTACACCTTC.